These 32 T cell receptor beta chains share one sample of origin, sequenced in a study of T cells in Graves' hyperthyroidism and ophthalmopathy. Amplification yielded TCR beta CDR3 regions, with RNA transcripts as the source. A set of HTBI primers served as the primers for a first-round RT-PCR of the TCR CDR3. One entry per CDR3 protein, called by TCRdb with MiXCR from the multiplex PCR reads. The table includes 200,000 or so distinct CDR3 sequences, roughly 17% detected once. The sequenced material came from blood. These TCRs come from a woman aged 45-65 years with Graves' hyperthyroidism.

The V call is TRBV12-3 or TRBV12-4, the J call TRBJ2-2; tentatively, D is TRBD1 (6 bases). The J call is doubtful: the DNA matches TRBJ1-1 better. This CDR3 has 14 residues. Written as DNA, the CDR3 is TGTGCCAGCTATGATTCCTTTATAGGGGGGGGAGCTTTCTTT. As protein: CASYDSFIGGGAFF.

The CDR3 bases are TGTGCCAGCAAAAAGGAGGGACAATTCTCTGAAGCTTTCTTT. Amino acid sequence: CASKKEGQFSEAFF. The genes are TRBV12-3 or TRBV12-4 and TRBJ1-1; weak D call: TRBD1 (6 bases). The CDR3 runs to 14 residues. Trimming removed 7 bases at V and 6 bases at J, with 18 bases between.

J is TRBJ1-2 and V is TRBV5-1, with 7 bases aligning to TRBD1. The CDR3 spans 15 residues. The ends lost 4 bases at V and 4 bases at J; junction bases unmatched: 10. Per germline, CDR1 SGHRS and CDR2 YFSETQ. CDR3 amino acids: CASSETGRSTYGYTF. In nucleotides, the CDR3 is TGCGCCAGCAGCGAGACAGGGCGCTCAACCTATGGCTACACCTTC.

This clonotype has just a few counts. The chain is built from TRBV19 and TRBJ2-7; possible D gene TRBD2, 6 bases. Germline-derived CDR1 and CDR2 are LNHDA and SQIVND (reference sequence). The CDR3 is 15 residues long. Trimming stripped 6 bases from V and 0 bases from J, with 15 bases between. The CDR3 loop is CASRDIAGSSYEQYF. CDR3 DNA: TGTGCCAGTAGGGACATTGCGGGGAGCTCCTACGAGCAGTACTTC.

This clonotype was counted at least ten times. The J gene is TRBJ1-1, the V gene TRBV5-6; D unresolved. CDR3 length: 14 amino acids. The V end lost 0 bases, the J end lost 5 bases, and 11 bases lay between the germline ends. Looked up from germline, CDR1 is SGHDT and CDR2 is YYEEEE. The CDR3 reads CASSLVLLGTEAFF. The CDR3 nucleotides are TGTGCCAGCAGCTTGGTCCTACTGGGGACTGAAGCTTTCTTT.

The chain joins TRBV20-1 to TRBJ2-7; TRBD2 is a possible D gene (5 bases). V was cut by 6 bases and J by 6 bases, with 15 bases left in between. The CDR3 is 12 residues long. Germline assignment: CDR1 DFQATT and CDR2 SNEGSKA (reference sequence). The CDR3 DNA reads as TGCAGTGCGGAGGCCCGGGCCGGCGAGCAGTACTTC. Translating gives CSAEARAGEQYF.

V and J are TRBV28 and TRBJ2-1; maybe TRBD2 (5 bases). The germline V gene encodes CDR1 MDHEN and CDR2 SYDVKM. The CDR3 covers 13 residues. The V gene lost 3 bases and the J gene lost 6 bases, with 9 bases spanning the gap. Here the CDR3 reads CASSFGEINEQFF. Written as DNA, the CDR3 is TGTGCCAGCAGTTTCGGGGAGATCAATGAGCAGTTCTTC.

This clonotype was seen many times. The CDR3 reads CASSLYVHPYEQYF. The CDR3 DNA sequence: TGTGCCAGCAGTTTATACGTACACCCTTACGAGCAGTACTTC. The chain combines TRBV28 with TRBJ2-7, with unresolved D. Per the germline V gene, CDR1 is MDHEN and CDR2 is SYDVKM. V was trimmed by 1 base and J by 4 bases, leaving 11 bases between them. This CDR3 has 14 amino acids.

This clonotype appeared a few times. The chain has TRBV6-1 and TRBJ2-1, with TRBD2 matching 7 bases. Germline V gives CDR1 MNHNS, CDR2 SASEGT. This CDR3 is built from 15 residues. Trimming removed 4 bases from V and 9 bases from J; junction bases left unmatched: 12. CDR3 sequence reads: CASSGRTSNAAEQFF. CDR3 in DNA: TGTGCCAGCAGTGGGCGGACTAGTAACGCGGCTGAGCAGTTCTTC.

In its sample, this clonotype was seen a few times. A much larger clonotype is one base distant, so this may be a read error. The conserved phenylalanine or tryptophan is not found at the CDR3 terminus, so this likely reflects a read error. The V and J genes are TRBV2 and TRBJ2-7, with 10 bases lining up with TRBD1. The CDR3 runs 14 residues. The junction had 7 bases not matched to a gene; V was cut back by 8 bases and J by 3 bases. Germline CDR1 is SNHLY and CDR2 is FYNNEI. The CDR3 spells CASRPGQGFYEQYL. Here the CDR3 DNA reads TGTGCCAGCCGTCCGGGACAGGGGTTCTACGAGCAGTACCTC.

This clonotype has only a few counts. The chain recombines TRBV4-1 with TRBJ2-7, with TRBD2 matching over 15 bases. The CDR3 loop spans 15 amino acids. Trimming cost V 1 base and J 7 bases; bases outside gene matches: 2. The V gene's germline CDR1 is MGHRA and CDR2 YSYEKL. The CDR3 loop is CASSQVGTSGREQYF. The CDR3 DNA follows: TGCGCCAGCAGCCAAGTCGGGACTAGCGGGAGGGAGCAGTACTTC.

This clonotype was detected ten times or more. The chain joins TRBV20-1 to TRBJ2-7, with TRBD2 as a possible D gene (7 bases). The V and J ends lost 6 bases and 3 bases respectively, with 18 bases between them. Per the germline V gene, CDR1 is DFQATT and CDR2 is SNEGSKA (reference sequence). The CDR3 sequence is 14 residues long. CDR3 residues: CSARSRGAIYEQYF. CDR3 in DNA: TGCAGTGCCCGCTCCCGGGGGGCTATCTACGAGCAGTACTTC.

The rearrangement uses TRBV5-1 and TRBJ2-7, with 7 positions matching TRBD2. Germline CDR1 reads SGHRS; CDR2 reads YFSETQ. CDR3 size: 16 residues. V gave up 4 bases and J gave up 2 bases; unmatched junction bases: 12. The CDR3 sequence is CASSPGGASGTYEQYF. The CDR3 nucleotides read TGCGCCAGCAGCCCAGGAGGAGCTAGCGGTACCTACGAGCAGTACTTC.

This clonotype has at least ten counts. The chain combines TRBV11-2 with TRBJ2-7, with 8 positions matching TRBD1. The length of the CDR3 is 15 residues. CDR1 and CDR2 from the germline V gene are SGHAT and FQNNGV. V was pared by 5 bases and J by 4 bases, with 10 bases of the junction left unmatched. CDR3 sequence reads: CASSSTGTGLYEQYF. The CDR3 bases are TGTGCCAGCAGCAGCACCGGGACAGGATTATACGAGCAGTACTTC.

This clonotype was seen at least ten times. The chain has TRBV3-1 and TRBJ2-2; D tentatively fits TRBD1 or TRBD2 (8 bases each). The CDR3 spans 18 residues. CDR1 and CDR2 from the germline V gene are LGHDT and YNNKEL (reference sequence). The V end was cut by 4 bases, the J end by 5 bases, with 23 bases between. CDR3 sequence (DNA): TGTGCCAGCAGCCGAGGGACAGGAGCGGGAGTTATGACCGGGGAGCTGTTTTTT. Protein product: CASSRGTGAGVMTGELFF.

This rearrangement joins TRBV2 to TRBJ1-2; 9 bases align to TRBD1. The V gene's germline CDR1 is SNHLY and CDR2 FYNNEI. The CDR3 is 16 residues long. V dropped 4 bases and J dropped 8; count of bases not matched to a gene: 14. CDR3 protein: CASSVLRDRAPWGYTF. Written as DNA, the CDR3 is TGTGCCAGCAGTGTACTGCGGGACAGGGCCCCTTGGGGCTACACCTTC.

In its sample, this clonotype was seen a few times. A read error may account for a junction end that differs from germline. The V and J genes are TRBV11-2 and TRBJ2-1; TRBD2 matches 8 bases. CDR1 SGHAT and CDR2 FQNNGV come from the germline V gene. The CDR3 consists of 15 residues. In DNA form, the CDR3 reads TGTGTCAGCAGCGAAAGCGGGAGCTCATACAATGAGCAGTTCTTC. Protein product: CVSSESGSSYNEQFF.

This clonotype came up many times. The chain uses TRBV3-1 and TRBJ2-7; D ambiguous. Germline V lookup: CDR1 LGHDT, CDR2 YNNKEL (reference sequence). This CDR3 is built from 14 residues. The ends were cut back, 4 bases at V and 6 bases at J, with 16 bases in the middle. This chain's CDR3 is CASSPITSQSEQYF. In DNA form, the CDR3 reads TGTGCCAGCAGCCCCATCACGTCTCAGAGCGAGCAGTACTTC.

The rearrangement links TRBV18 to TRBJ2-3, with D hard to call. Germline loops: CDR1 KGHSH, CDR2 LQKENI. CDR3 size: 13 residues. V was shortened by 4 bases and J by 8 bases, with 13 bases between the two germline ends. CDR3 DNA: TGTGCCAGCTCACGCGAGGTGAGGACTACGCAGTATTTT. Translating gives CASSREVRTTQYF.

This clonotype was seen a single time. A much larger clone differs by one base, so this may be a read error. The chain combines TRBV5-5 with TRBJ2-3; the D call may be TRBD1 or TRBD2 (5 bases each). The length of the CDR3 is 17 residues. From germline, CDR1 is SGHKS and CDR2 YYEKEE (reference sequence). V lost 5 bases and J 4 bases, leaving 23 bases between the germline ends. DNA for the CDR3: TGTGCCAGCAGGACAGCCTCCGGGGATTGGGGGTCAGATACGCAGTATTTT. Translated: CASRTASGDWGSDTQYF.

In this sample, this clonotype turned up a few times. The chain is built from TRBV25-1 and TRBJ1-1; TRBD1 matches 10 bases. This CDR3 is built from 15 residues. V shed 4 bases, J shed 3 bases, and the junction held 5 bases outside the gene matches. Germline-derived CDR1 and CDR2 are MGHDK and SYGVNS. The CDR3 nucleotides are TGTGCCAGCAGTGCGACAGGGGGCTTGGACACTGAAGCTTTCTTT. Amino acid sequence: CASSATGGLDTEAFF.

The chain links TRBV5-6 to TRBJ1-1; the match to TRBD1 covers 8 bases. The CDR3 runs to 14 residues. Germline CDR1 is SGHDT and CDR2 is YYEEEE. After removal of 1 base from V and 6 bases from J, the junction contained 5 bases not matched to a gene. CDR3 sequence reads: CASSLRQGAPEAFF. Written as DNA, the CDR3 is TGTGCCAGCAGCTTGAGGCAGGGGGCACCTGAAGCTTTCTTT.

This clonotype was recorded at least ten times. The DNA of the CDR3 is TGTGCCAGCAGCTCCGGGCTCGAGCAGTACTTC. It is translated as CASSSGLEQYF. V and J are TRBV11-3 and TRBJ2-7; D remains unclear. The V and J ends lost 4 bases and 6 bases respectively, with 7 bases between them. Per germline, CDR1 SGHNT and CDR2 YENEEA. The CDR3 contains 11 residues.

This clonotype was observed at least ten times. This chain uses TRBV7-9 with TRBJ2-7, with D possibly being TRBD2 (5 bases). V shed 4 bases and J shed 3 bases, with 16 bases lying between them. From germline, CDR1 is SEHNR and CDR2 FQNEAQ (reference sequence). There are 15 residues in the CDR3. CDR3 nucleotide sequence: TGTGCCAGCAGCTCCCCCGGCGAGGGCCTCTACGAGCAGTACTTC. This sequence encodes CASSSPGEGLYEQYF.

This clonotype was detected only a few times. This rearrangement joins TRBV4-1 to TRBJ1-2; the D gene is possibly TRBD1 (5 bases). The germline V gene has CDR1 MGHRA and CDR2 YSYEKL. This CDR3 spans 16 amino acids. Trimming pared 3 bases from V and 4 bases from J, leaving 18 bases between. CDR3 nucleotide sequence: TGCGCCAGCAGCCAGCCAAGGGATCACGGGGGCTATGGCTACACCTTC. It translates to CASSQPRDHGGYGYTF.

This clonotype was recorded at least ten times. This chain joins TRBV7-2 and TRBJ1-2; D not resolved. Trimming shortened V by 5 bases and J by 8 bases, and 21 bases separated the two germline ends. CDR3 length: 15 amino acids. Germline V lookup: CDR1 SGHTA, CDR2 FQGNSA. In DNA form, the CDR3 reads TGTGCCAGCAGCCTTAGCGGGAGGGCCATGGGAGGCTACACCTTC. Translated: CASSLSGRAMGGYTF.

J is TRBJ1-2 and V is TRBV4-1; no firm D call. Trimming stripped 0 bases from V and 4 bases from J, with 6 bases between. The CDR3 extends over 13 amino acids. In germline, CDR1 is MGHRA, CDR2 YSYEKL. This chain's CDR3 is CASSQEEGYGYTF. In nucleotides, the CDR3 is TGCGCCAGCAGCCAAGAGGAGGGCTATGGCTACACCTTC.

Here the CDR3 DNA reads TGCAGCGTTGGCTCGGGGGCTGAAGCTTTCTTT. It encodes CSVGSGAEAFF. J is TRBJ1-1 and V is TRBV29-1, with a possible D match to TRBD1 (5 bases). The germline V and J ends were trimmed by 4 bases and 6 bases, with 9 bases remaining between them. Germline V gene lookup returns CDR1 SQVTM and CDR2 ANQGSEA. CDR3 length: 11 amino acids.

This clonotype turned up a few times. This chain connects TRBV7-9 to TRBJ2-6; D is undetermined. V was clipped by 8 bases and J by 1 base, with 12 bases between them. Germline V gene sequence: CDR1 SEHNR, CDR2 FQNEAQ (reference sequence). This CDR3 contains 15 residues. Here the CDR3 DNA reads TGTGCCAGCTCACACGGCCAATCTGGGGCCAACGTCCTGACTTTC. This encodes CASSHGQSGANVLTF.

This clonotype appeared many times. This chain connects TRBV5-6 to TRBJ1-1; 10 nucleotides line up with TRBD1. J gave up 8 bases and V 4 bases, and 11 bases lay outside the gene matches. This CDR3 region has 15 residues. Germline assignment: CDR1 SGHDT and CDR2 YYEEEE. CDR3 bases: TGTGCCAGCAGCAGGGGGACAGGGGCCCACCTCGAAGCTTTCTTT. It encodes CASSRGTGAHLEAFF.

This clonotype was seen many times. This chain joins TRBV9 and TRBJ1-1; D gene uncertain. The ends were cut back, 0 bases at V and 1 base at J, with 10 bases in the middle. This CDR3 is built from 15 residues. The germline CDR1 and CDR2 sequences are SGDLS and YYNGEE. Here the CDR3 reads CASSVVGVGNTEAFF. As DNA, the CDR3 is TGTGCCAGCAGCGTAGTTGGGGTCGGGAACACTGAAGCTTTCTTT.

This clonotype appeared a few times. The chain recombines TRBV29-1 with TRBJ2-1; D is unresolved. V was shortened by 4 bases and J by 6 bases, with 7 bases between the two germline ends. Per germline, CDR1 SQVTM and CDR2 ANQGSEA. This CDR3 region has 11 residues. CDR3 sequence (DNA): TGCAGCGTTGGAAGGGCCAATGAGCAGTTCTTC. Translated, it gives CSVGRANEQFF.